One and the same sample provided the 26 T cell receptor beta chains below, sequenced in a study of response to subunit inactivated influenza vaccine. TCRdb processed the RT-PCR reads anew with MiXCR; each CDR3 protein has one entry. The data contain a few hundred thousand distinct CDR3 sequences, 20% to 25% of them seen just once; the ten biggest clones take up over 9%. The specimen comprised PBMCs from blood, sampled about 20 months after vaccination. Source of these receptors: a man aged 45 to 75 who received an inactivated influenza vaccine.

The chain employs TRBV19 and TRBJ2-3; D may be TRBD1 (5 bases). The V gene's germline CDR1 is LNHDA and CDR2 SQIVND (reference sequence). This CDR3 has 13 residues. V was pared by 9 bases and J by 0 bases, with 10 bases between. CDR3 region: CASRTPSTDTQYF. DNA for the CDR3: TGTGCCAGCCGGACACCGAGCACAGATACGCAGTATTTT.

The rearrangement joins TRBV7-9 to TRBJ2-7; D gene ambiguous. Between the trimmed V and J ends, which lost 5 bases and 2 bases, there was a span of 7 bases. Germline-derived CDR1 and CDR2 are SEHNR and FQNEAQ (reference sequence). The CDR3 has 12 residues. The DNA of the CDR3 is TGTGCCAGCAGCGTTGGGGCCTACGAGCAGTACTTC. Its protein product is CASSVGAYEQYF.

The table lists this clonotype with a few counts. This chain joins TRBV20-1 and TRBJ1-6; unclear D gene. CDR3 length: 14 amino acids. From germline, CDR1 is DFQATT and CDR2 SNEGSKA (reference sequence). With 7 bases removed from V and 5 bases from J, the gap between germline ends came to 15 bases. The CDR3 DNA sequence: TGCAGTGTTCTCGGGGAGCTCAATAATTCACCCCTCCACTTT. Its protein product is CSVLGELNNSPLHF.

This clonotype was detected ten times or more. The chain recombines TRBV29-1 with TRBJ2-7; 9 bases map to TRBD1. Germline values: CDR1 SQVTM, CDR2 ANQGSEA. Trimming cost V 4 bases and J 3 bases; bases outside gene matches: 7. There are 14 residues in the CDR3. CDR3 loop: CSVALTGGIYEQYF. CDR3 nucleotides: TGCAGCGTTGCCCTGACAGGGGGGATCTACGAGCAGTACTTC.

This clonotype was detected ten times or more. The chain joins TRBV5-1 to TRBJ1-1; unclear D gene. V lost 2 bases to trimming and J lost 5 bases, with 10 bases between them. Germline values: CDR1 SGHRS, CDR2 YFSETQ. The CDR3 is 13 amino acids. This CDR3 is CASSFVSGTEAFF. The DNA for the CDR3 is TGCGCCAGCAGCTTCGTATCGGGGACTGAAGCTTTCTTT.

This clonotype showed up many times. The chain is built from TRBV27 and TRBJ1-1, with D uncertain. Trimming took off 0 bases at V and 6 bases at J, with 8 bases between the two ends. The V gene's germline CDR1 is MNHEY and CDR2 SMNVEV (reference sequence). This CDR3 spans 13 amino acids. The CDR3 nucleotides are TGTGCCAGCAGTTTATCGAGGATTTCTGAAGCTTTCTTT. Its translation is CASSLSRISEAFF.

This clonotype was observed a handful of times. This chain connects TRBV10-3 to TRBJ2-7; TRBD1 matches at 10 bases. Germline CDR1 is ENHRY and CDR2 is SYGVKD. V dropped 0 bases and J dropped 4; count of bases not matched to a gene: 0. The CDR3 is made up of 14 amino acids. The DNA of the CDR3 is TGTGCCATCAGTGAGTCGGACAGGGGGTACGAGCAGTACTTC. Translating it yields CAISESDRGYEQYF.

This clonotype was seen a few times. The J gene is TRBJ1-2, the V gene TRBV6-1; D gene uncertain. Trimming shortened V by 6 bases and J by 4 bases, and 12 bases separated the two germline ends. CDR1 and CDR2 (germline): MNHNS, SASEGT. This CDR3 has 13 residues. CDR3 nucleotide sequence: TGTGCCAGCAGATCGGACGCATCCTATGGCTACACCTTC. Encoded protein: CASRSDASYGYTF.

This clonotype occurred a few times. The chain joins TRBV7-9 to TRBJ1-3, with a possible D match to TRBD1 (5 bases). The V end was cut by 5 bases, the J end by 4 bases, with 15 bases between. The CDR3 is 15 residues long. Germline CDR1 is SEHNR and CDR2 is FQNEAQ (reference sequence). CDR3 nucleotides: TGTGCCAGCAGCCCGCACGGAGGGGTCGGAAACACCATATATTTT. Its protein product is CASSPHGGVGNTIYF.

The chain combines TRBV6-4 with TRBJ2-1; D call uncertain. V gave up 2 bases and J gave up 0 bases, with 8 bases separating them. CDR1 and CDR2 from the germline V gene are MRHNA and SNTAGT. The CDR3 is made up of 15 amino acids. The CDR3 bases are TGTGCCAGCAGTGACACCGGTAGCTCCTACAATGAGCAGTTCTTC. This encodes CASSDTGSSYNEQFF.

This chain links TRBV20-1 with TRBJ2-1; D unresolved. CDR3 length: 15 amino acids. Per the germline V gene, CDR1 is DFQATT and CDR2 is SNEGSKA (reference sequence). Trimming took 6 bases from V and 1 from J, leaving 16 bases between them. The CDR3 DNA is TGCAGTGCGCCTCCGGTAGCCCCATCCTACAATGAGCAGTTCTTC. It is translated as CSAPPVAPSYNEQFF.

The genes are TRBV20-1 and TRBJ2-1; 9 bases map to TRBD1. V was clipped by 0 bases and J by 7 bases; unmatched bases: 4. CDR1 DFQATT and CDR2 SNEGSKA come from the germline V gene (reference sequence). CDR3 length equals 14 residues. The CDR3 DNA reads TGCAGTGCTAGAGATGGGACAGGGCGTAATGAGCAGTTCTTC. It codes for CSARDGTGRNEQFF.

This clonotype turned up a few times. The V gene is TRBV3-1, the J gene TRBJ1-2, with a weak D call TRBD1 (5 bases). The germline V gene encodes CDR1 LGHDT and CDR2 YNNKEL (reference sequence). The ends were cut back, 4 bases at V and 10 bases at J, with 22 bases in the middle. The CDR3 is 15 amino acids. The CDR3 sequence is CASSPNRPTGHIYTF. In DNA form, the CDR3 reads TGTGCCAGCAGCCCTAACAGGCCAACCGGTCACATCTACACCTTC. The complete variable domain, with remaining parts taken from reference TRBV3-1 and TRBJ1-2, reads DTAVSQTPKYLVTQMGNDKSIKCEQNLGHDTMYWYKQDSKKFLKIMFSYNNKELIINETVPNRFSPKSPDKAHLNLHINSLELGDSAVYFCASSPNRPTGHIYTFGSGTRLTVV.

This clonotype was seen more than once but under ten times. The J gene is TRBJ1-2, the V gene TRBV4-1, with TRBD1 matching over 7 bases. J lost 2 bases, V lost 5 bases, and 5 bases had no gene match. There are 14 residues in the CDR3. From germline, CDR1 is MGHRA and CDR2 YSYEKL. The CDR3 bases are TGCGCCAGCAGCAAGACAGGGTCGAACTATGGCTACACCTTC. It yields the protein CASSKTGSNYGYTF.

This clonotype was seen a few times. This chain connects TRBV4-3 to TRBJ1-5, with a weak D call TRBD1 (5 bases). CDR1 is LGHNA and CDR2 is YSLEER in the germline V gene. This CDR3 comprises 15 residues. V lost 0 bases and J 5 bases, leaving 11 bases between the germline ends. The CDR3 nucleotides are TGCGCCAGCAGCCAAGATTCAGGGTCGGATCAGCCCCAGCATTTT. Translating it yields CASSQDSGSDQPQHF.

A few counts support this clonotype. The chain uses TRBV14 and TRBJ2-3, with D unresolved. In germline, CDR1 is SGHDN, CDR2 FVKESK. V was clipped by 2 bases and J by 2 bases, with 2 bases between them. This CDR3 spans 12 amino acids. CDR3 DNA: TGTGCCAGCAGCCAAATCACAGATACGCAGTATTTT. Its protein is CASSQITDTQYF.

The chain links TRBV29-1 to TRBJ2-2; no clear D. There are 12 residues in the CDR3. Germline V gene data show CDR1 as SQVTM and CDR2 as ANQGSEA. Trimming removed 1 base at V and 1 base at J, with 1 base between. This CDR3 reads CSVEGNTGELFF. DNA of the CDR3: TGCAGCGTTGAAGGGAACACCGGGGAGCTGTTTTTT.

This clonotype was seen many times. The CDR3 coding sequence is TGTGCCAGCAGCAGATTAGCGGGGGGGCTGTCAAATGAGCAGTTCTTC. Protein: CASSRLAGGLSNEQFF. The J gene is TRBJ2-1, the V gene TRBV28, with 11 nucleotides matching TRBD2. The CDR3 runs 16 residues. CDR1 and CDR2 from the germline V gene are MDHEN and SYDVKM. V shed 6 bases and J 7 bases; nucleotides not matched to a gene: 11.

This clonotype was seen a few times. V usage is TRBV20-1 and J usage is TRBJ2-2; D unclear. Looked up from germline, CDR1 is DFQATT and CDR2 is SNEGSKA (reference sequence). V was clipped by 0 bases and J by 0 bases, with 5 bases between them. CDR3 length: 14 residues. The CDR3 DNA sequence: TGCAGTGCTAGAGACGGGTCGAACACCGGGGAGCTGTTTTTT. Its translation is CSARDGSNTGELFF.

This clonotype has a handful of counts. The chain carries TRBV3-1 and TRBJ1-2; TRBD1 matches 8 bases. With 2 bases clipped from V and 8 bases from J, the junction kept 4 bases outside the gene matches. In germline, CDR1 is LGHDT, CDR2 YNNKEL (reference sequence). This CDR3 has 13 residues. The CDR3 coding sequence is TGTGCCAGCAGCCAACGACAGGGGCAAGGCTACACCTTC. It is translated as CASSQRQGQGYTF.

This clonotype was seen more than once but under ten times. The rearrangement links TRBV25-1 to TRBJ1-3; D unclear. The ends were cut back, 2 bases at V and 4 bases at J, with 0 bases in the middle. The CDR3 spans 11 residues. Germline V lookup: CDR1 MGHDK, CDR2 SYGVNS. CDR3 amino acids: CASSEGNTIYF. The CDR3 coding sequence is TGTGCCAGCAGTGAAGGAAACACCATATATTTT.

This chain uses TRBV12-3 or TRBV12-4 with TRBJ1-2; 7 nucleotides match TRBD1. The CDR3 has 14 residues. J gave up 6 bases and V 6 bases, and 10 bases lay outside the gene matches. As DNA, the CDR3 is TGTGCCAGCAGAGGACCACAGGGGCGGAATGGCTACACCTTC. Translated: CASRGPQGRNGYTF.

This clonotype was recorded only once. A much bigger clone sits one base away, suggesting this may be a read error. This chain connects TRBV4-1 to TRBJ1-1, with 7 bases matching TRBD1. The V and J ends lost 0 bases and 4 bases, in that order; junction bases with no gene match: 14. The germline V gene encodes CDR1 MGHRA and CDR2 YSYEKL. This CDR3 comprises 18 residues. The CDR3 protein is CASSQDPKTGFPFTEAFF. CDR3 sequence (DNA): TGCGCCAGCAGCCAAGATCCGAAGACAGGGTTTCCTTTCACTGAAGCTTTCTTT.

This clonotype turned up a few times. The junction does not match germline at one end; this may be a read error. The chain recombines TRBV3-1 with TRBJ2-5, with a weak D call TRBD2 (7 bases). CDR3 length equals 15 residues. Germline CDR1 is LGHDT and CDR2 is YNNKEL (reference sequence). The CDR3 coding sequence is TGTGCCAGCAGTCAAGTCAAGGGAGGGGGGGAGACCCAGTACTTC. Encoded protein: CASSQVKGGGETQYF.

The chain links TRBV11-2 to TRBJ2-1; D not certain. The CDR3 covers 15 residues. Germline values: CDR1 SGHAT, CDR2 FQNNGV. V shed 0 bases and J shed 4 bases, with 10 bases lying between them. The CDR3: CASSLEEGPYNEQFF. The CDR3 DNA reads TGTGCCAGCAGCTTAGAAGAAGGGCCATACAATGAGCAGTTCTTC.

The rearrangement joins TRBV20-1 to TRBJ2-1; the match to TRBD2 covers 11 bases. Trimming cost V 0 bases and J 2 bases; bases outside gene matches: 6. The CDR3 is made up of 17 amino acids. The germline gives CDR1 DFQATT, CDR2 SNEGSKA (reference sequence). The CDR3 loop is CSARDWASGRTYNEQFF. In DNA form, the CDR3 reads TGCAGTGCTAGAGATTGGGCTAGCGGGAGGACCTACAATGAGCAGTTCTTC.